Each of the 26 T cell receptor beta chains below was sequenced from the same sample in a study of shared clonotypes between healthy human individuals. Sequenced by immunoSEQ multiplex PCR; TCRdb stores in-frame clones only, minus some. The table has over 95,000 clones, over 40% seen once. The sequenced sample consisted of PBMCs. The receptors stem from a woman in her 40s in good health. Some clones in this sample may be carry-over from other donors' samples.

The chain carries TRBV5-4 and TRBJ2-5, with unresolved D. The ends were cut back, 4 bases at V and 1 base at J, with 11 bases in the middle. The CDR3 covers 14 residues. CDR1 and CDR2 (germline): SGHNT, YYREEE (reference sequence). CDR3 in DNA: TGTGCCAGCAGCCGAGGTCGGCTCCAAGAGACCCAGTACTTC. Its translation is CASSRGRLQETQYF. Variable domain in full (rest from reference TRBV5-4 and TRBJ2-5): ETGVTQSPTHLIKTRGQQVTLRCSSQSGHNTVSWYQQALGQGPQFIFQYYREEENGRGNFPPRFSGLQFPNYSSELNVNALELDDSALYLCASSRGRLQETQYFGPGTRLLVL.

V usage is TRBV30 and J usage is TRBJ1-1, with 7 bases identical to TRBD1. The CDR3 consists of 13 residues. The J segment lost 1 base and the V segment lost 4 bases, leaving 3 bases of the junction unmatched. The germline CDR1 and CDR2 sequences are GTSNPN and SVGIG (reference sequence). The CDR3, as DNA: TGTGCCTGGACTCACAGGGGGAACACTGAAGCTTTCTTT. Encoded protein: CAWTHRGNTEAFF.

A word on this clone: Given a much more abundant clone one base away, this may be a read error. The CDR3 carries no conserved terminal phenylalanine or tryptophan, so it likely arises from a read error. The rearrangement uses TRBV5-4 and TRBJ2-2; tentative D call: TRBD1 (6 bases). CDR3 length: 15 amino acids. CDR1 and CDR2 from the germline V gene are SGHNT and YYREEE (reference sequence). Trimming stripped 4 bases from V and 5 bases from J, with 15 bases between. This CDR3 reads CASSLQGIGTGELFS. CDR3 coding DNA: TGTGCCAGCAGCCTCCAGGGGATAGGGACCGGGGAGCTGTTTTCT.

J is TRBJ2-5 and V is TRBV6-5, with D unresolved. The CDR3 consists of 16 residues. V was pared by 0 bases and J by 4 bases, with 15 bases between. Germline loops: CDR1 MNHEY, CDR2 SVGAGI. CDR3 in DNA: TGTGCCAGCAGTTACTCAGGAGCTATAGTCCCAGAGACCCAGTACTTC. Residues: CASSYSGAIVPETQYF.

This clone came up many times. This specimen includes other DNA sequences encoding the same CDR3. The CDR3 sequence is CAWRELAGDFGELFF. The CDR3 nucleotides are TGTGCCTGGAGGGAACTAGCGGGAGATTTCGGGGAGCTGTTTTTT. The chain couples TRBV30 to TRBJ2-2; the match to TRBD2 covers 11 bases. The germline gives CDR1 GTSNPN, CDR2 SVGIG (reference sequence). V lost 3 bases and J lost 7; bases outside the gene matches: 7. The CDR3 spans 15 residues.

This clone was seen ten or more times. Within the sample, other DNA sequences also encode this same CDR3. The rearrangement links TRBV30 to TRBJ2-3, with a weak D call TRBD1 (5 bases). Germline assignment: CDR1 GTSNPN and CDR2 SVGIG (reference sequence). The CDR3 sequence is 14 residues long. Trimming took off 5 bases at V and 0 bases at J, with 12 bases between the two ends. This CDR3 is CAWGASVSTDTQYF. Written as DNA, the CDR3 is TGTGCCTGGGGGGCGTCAGTTAGCACAGATACGCAGTATTTT. The full variable domain, completed using reference TRBV30 and TRBJ2-3, is SQTIHQWPATLVQPVGSPLSLECTVEGTSNPNLYWYRQAAGRGLQLLFYSVGIGQISSEVPQNLSASRPQDRQFILSSKKLLLSDSGFYLCAWGASVSTDTQYFGPGTRLTVL.

This clone has a count of ten or more. CDR3 nucleotide sequence: TGTGCCAGCAGCTTAGGGGACCGAGAAAAACTGTTTTTT. Translating gives CASSLGDREKLFF. V is TRBV7-9 and J is TRBJ1-4, with D possibly matching TRBD1 (5 bases). Trimming removed 1 base at V and 8 bases at J, with 8 bases between. This CDR3 spans 13 amino acids. Germline values: CDR1 SEHNR, CDR2 FQNEAQ (reference sequence). Together with reference TRBV7-9 and TRBJ1-4, the CDR3 gives the full variable domain: DTGVSQNPRHKITKRGQNVTFRCDPISEHNRLYWYRQTLGQGPEFLTYFQNEAQLEKSRLLSDRFSAERPKGSFSTLEIQRTEQGDSAMYLCASSLGDREKLFFGSGTQLSVL.

In its sample, this clone was seen a few times. Other nucleotide sequences in the sample specify the same CDR3. In DNA form, the CDR3 reads TGTGCCTGGAGTGTAAATGAAAAACTGTTTTTT. Its translation: CAWSVNEKLFF. The chain joins TRBV30 to TRBJ1-4; no firm D call. Germline V gives CDR1 GTSNPN, CDR2 SVGIG (reference sequence). The CDR3 spans 11 residues. Between the trimmed V and J ends, which lost 0 bases and 5 bases, there was a span of 1 base.

This chain links TRBV5-6 with TRBJ2-7; D is perhaps TRBD2 (6 bases). Germline V lookup: CDR1 SGHDT, CDR2 YYEEEE. Trimming cost V 4 bases and J 3 bases, with 17 bases left between them. The CDR3 length is 15 residues. The DNA for the CDR3 is TGTGCCAGCAGCAGGGGAGGTGAGGGGATCTACGAGCAGTACTTC. This encodes CASSRGGEGIYEQYF.

Worth noting for this clone: A read error may produce the germline difference seen at one junction end. This sequence joins TRBV4-1 and TRBJ1-2, with 7 positions matching TRBD1. This CDR3 has 14 amino acids. Looked up from germline, CDR1 is MGHRA and CDR2 is YSYEKL. CDR3 bases: TGCACCAGCAGCCTAGACAGGGTAAACTATGGCCGCACCTTC. Translating gives CTSSLDRVNYGRTF.

The chain joins TRBV6-4 to TRBJ1-2; maybe TRBD1 (5 bases). Germline values: CDR1 MRHNA, CDR2 SNTAGT. The length of the CDR3 is 15 residues. Trimming took off 4 bases at V and 4 bases at J, with 16 bases between the two ends. CDR3 amino acids: CASSANADGAYGYTF. As DNA, the CDR3 is TGTGCCAGCAGTGCCAACGCGGATGGGGCCTATGGCTACACCTTC.

This clone was found many times. The rearrangement uses TRBV28 and TRBJ1-5; TRBD1 agrees at 7 bases. The CDR3 has 10 residues. CDR1 and CDR2 (germline): MDHEN, SYDVKM. Trimming took 5 bases from V and 13 from J; bases not matched to a gene: 2. The CDR3 region has the DNA TGTGCCAGCAGTCAGGGGGTGCAGCATTTT. It codes for CASSQGVQHF.

This chain joins TRBV6-4 and TRBJ1-5; D not certain. This CDR3 is built from 14 residues. V shed 2 bases and J shed 7 bases, with 12 bases lying between them. The V gene's germline CDR1 is MRHNA and CDR2 SNTAGT. The CDR3 region is CASSDGRPRQPQHF. In nucleotides, the CDR3 is TGTGCCAGCAGTGACGGACGGCCCCGACAGCCCCAGCATTTT.

This chain links TRBV5-1 with TRBJ2-3; 11 bases fit TRBD2. Germline CDR1 reads SGHRS; CDR2 reads YFSETQ. Unmatched junction bases numbered 5, after V lost 0 bases and J lost 2 bases. The CDR3 sequence is 17 residues long. CDR3 protein: CASSLALAGGSTDTQYF. DNA for the CDR3: TGCGCCAGCAGCTTGGCCCTAGCGGGAGGTTCCACAGATACGCAGTATTTT.

Comment on this clone: With a far larger clone one base away, a read error is the likely cause. This chain links TRBV28 with TRBJ1-4, with no clear D. V was pared by 3 bases and J by 4 bases, with 9 bases between. The CDR3 spans 14 residues. Germline loops: CDR1 MDHEN, CDR2 SYDVKM. CDR3 region: CASSFRYLNEKLFF. CDR3 nucleotides: TGTGCCAGCAGTTTCCGATATCTTAATGAAAAACTGTTTTTT.

The gene calls are TRBV27 and TRBJ2-3, with D hard to call. CDR3 size: 11 residues. Germline CDR1 is MNHEY and CDR2 is SMNVEV (reference sequence). V dropped 7 bases and J dropped 2 bases, with 4 bases sitting between them. CDR3 in DNA: TGTGCCAGCATGCACACAGATACGCAGTATTTT. It translates to CASMHTDTQYF.

The chain recombines TRBV5-6 with TRBJ2-1; weak D call: TRBD1 (5 bases). Germline V gives CDR1 SGHDT, CDR2 YYEEEE. The CDR3 covers 18 residues. V gave up 4 bases and J gave up 8 bases, with 28 bases separating them. The CDR3 DNA reads as TGTGCCAGCAGCACTCTGATCCGTGGGGCGCTTATGGGTGATGAGCAGTTCTTC. This translates into CASSTLIRGALMGDEQFF.

This clone has ten or more counts. The chain joins TRBV25-1 to TRBJ2-2; no reliable D call. This CDR3 comprises 14 residues. Per the germline V gene, CDR1 is MGHDK and CDR2 is SYGVNS. V lost 4 bases to trimming and J lost 6 bases, with 12 bases between them. CDR3 loop: CASSVSGWAGELFF. Here the CDR3 DNA reads TGTGCCAGCAGTGTATCTGGGTGGGCCGGGGAGCTGTTTTTT.

V is TRBV5-1 and J is TRBJ2-7; 8 bases fit TRBD1. Germline CDR1 SGHRS, CDR2 YFSETQ. V was clipped by 2 bases and J by 1 base; unmatched bases: 5. CDR3 length: 15 residues. The CDR3: CASSFTGTGSYEQYF. CDR3 in DNA: TGCGCCAGCAGCTTTACCGGGACAGGTTCCTACGAGCAGTACTTC.

This chain links TRBV5-1 with TRBJ1-6, with a possible D match to TRBD1 (5 bases). Trimming removed 0 bases at V and 0 bases at J, with 7 bases between. The CDR3 runs to 16 residues. CDR1 is SGHRS, CDR2 YFSETQ, per germline. CDR3 residues: CASSLAGISYNSPLHF. The CDR3, as DNA: TGCGCCAGCAGCTTGGCAGGGATCTCCTATAATTCACCCCTCCACTTT.

In its sample, this clone was seen a few times. The chain carries TRBV2 and TRBJ2-5; 7 nucleotides match TRBD1. Germline values: CDR1 SNHLY, CDR2 FYNNEI. The CDR3 runs 15 residues. Unmatched junction bases numbered 9, after V lost 4 bases and J lost 4 bases. The CDR3: CASSVTGTARETQYF. For the CDR3, the DNA is TGTGCCAGCAGTGTCACCGGGACAGCACGAGAGACCCAGTACTTC.

This chain links TRBV5-1 with TRBJ2-3; D gene unclear. The V gene's germline CDR1 is SGHRS and CDR2 YFSETQ. The CDR3 has 13 residues. Deletions cut 2 bases from V and 3 bases from J, with 7 bases between. The CDR3 DNA is TGCGCCAGCAGCTTTGGTGGGACAGATACGCAGTATTTT. The encoded protein is CASSFGGTDTQYF.

This chain links TRBV27 with TRBJ1-2, with D possibly matching TRBD1 (5 bases). Germline CDR1 is MNHEY and CDR2 is SMNVEV (reference sequence). This CDR3 region has 14 residues. V was pared by 7 bases and J by 7 bases, with 19 bases between. Here the CDR3 DNA reads TGTGCCAGCAAAGGGGTGGCGCCGTGGGGTGGCTACACCTTC. This encodes CASKGVAPWGGYTF.

The chain combines TRBV11-2 with TRBJ1-6; D uncertain. Trimming removed 3 bases from V and 9 bases from J, with 15 bases in between. This CDR3 comprises 15 residues. CDR1 is SGHAT and CDR2 is FQNNGV in the germline V gene. CDR3 bases: TGTGCCAGCAGCTTGCGTCAAGGCCGAATTTCACCCCTCCACTTT. Translated, it gives CASSLRQGRISPLHF. Full variable domain (missing parts from reference TRBV11-2 and TRBJ1-6): EAGVAQSPRYKIIEKRQSVAFWCNPISGHATLYWYQQILGQGPKLLIQFQNNGVVDDSQLPKDRFSAERLKGVDSTLKIQPAKLEDSAVYLCASSLRQGRISPLHFGNGTRLTVT.

This clone was seen many times. This chain joins TRBV28 and TRBJ1-1, with a possible D match to TRBD1 (6 bases). CDR3 length: 14 residues. Germline loops: CDR1 MDHEN, CDR2 SYDVKM. Trimming removed 6 bases from V and 3 bases from J, with 14 bases in between. CDR3: CASSRGTRHTEAFF. The CDR3 DNA sequence: TGTGCCAGCAGCCGCGGGACACGCCACACTGAAGCTTTCTTT. The full variable domain, completed using reference TRBV28 and TRBJ1-1, is DVKVTQSSRYLVKRTGEKVFLECVQDMDHENMFWYRQDPGLGLRLIYFSYDVKMKEKGDIPEGYSVSREKKERFSLILESASTNQTSMYLCASSRGTRHTEAFFGQGTRLTVV.

The chain carries TRBV30 and TRBJ1-4, with D unclear. Deletions cut 4 bases from V and 8 bases from J, with 14 bases between. This CDR3 is 13 amino acids long. Germline lookup yields CDR1 GTSNPN and CDR2 SVGIG (reference sequence). The CDR3 region is CAWKYPPEEKLFF. As DNA, the CDR3 is TGTGCCTGGAAATACCCCCCGGAGGAAAAACTGTTTTTT.